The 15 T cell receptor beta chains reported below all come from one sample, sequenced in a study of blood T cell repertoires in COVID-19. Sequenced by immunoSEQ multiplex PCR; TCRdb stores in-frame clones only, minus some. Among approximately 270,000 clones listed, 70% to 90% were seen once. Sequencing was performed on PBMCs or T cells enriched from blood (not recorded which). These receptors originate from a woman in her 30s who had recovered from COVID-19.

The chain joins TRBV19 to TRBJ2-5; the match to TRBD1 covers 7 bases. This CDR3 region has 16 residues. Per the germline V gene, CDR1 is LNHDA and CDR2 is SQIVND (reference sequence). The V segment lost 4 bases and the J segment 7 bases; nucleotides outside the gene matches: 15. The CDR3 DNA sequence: TGTGCCAGTAGTAGCCGGGACAGCGGTCCCCATTGGACCCAGTACTTC. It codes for CASSSRDSGPHWTQYF.

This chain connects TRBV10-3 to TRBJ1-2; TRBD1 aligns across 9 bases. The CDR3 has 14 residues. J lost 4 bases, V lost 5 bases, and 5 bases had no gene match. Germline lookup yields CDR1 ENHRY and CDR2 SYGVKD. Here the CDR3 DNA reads TGTGCCATCAGTCCCGGGACAGGGACCTATGGCTACACCTTC. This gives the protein CAISPGTGTYGYTF.

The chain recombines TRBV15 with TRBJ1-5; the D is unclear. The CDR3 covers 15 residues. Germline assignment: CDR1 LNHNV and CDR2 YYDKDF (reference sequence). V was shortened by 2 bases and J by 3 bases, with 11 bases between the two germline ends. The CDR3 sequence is CATSRTLEDNQPQHF. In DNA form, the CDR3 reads TGTGCCACCAGCAGAACTCTTGAAGACAATCAGCCCCAGCATTTT.

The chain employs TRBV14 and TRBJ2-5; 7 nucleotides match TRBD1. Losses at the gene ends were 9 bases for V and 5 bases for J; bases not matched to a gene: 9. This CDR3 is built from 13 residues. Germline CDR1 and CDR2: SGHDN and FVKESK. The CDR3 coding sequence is TGTGCCAGTCAAAGGGGGCGCGGGGAGACCCAGTACTTC. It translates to CASQRGRGETQYF. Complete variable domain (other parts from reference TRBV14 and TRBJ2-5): EAGVTQFPSHSVIEKGQTVTLRCDPISGHDNLYWYRRVMGKEIKFLLHFVKESKQDESGMPNNRFLAERTGGTYSTLKVQPAELEDSGVYFCASQRGRGETQYFGPGTRLLVL.

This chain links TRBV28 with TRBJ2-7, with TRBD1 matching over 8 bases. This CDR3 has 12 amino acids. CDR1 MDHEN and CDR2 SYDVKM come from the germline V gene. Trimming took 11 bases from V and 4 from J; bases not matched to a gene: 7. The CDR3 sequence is CASGQGTYEQYF. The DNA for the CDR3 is TGTGCCTCAGGACAGGGCACGTACGAGCAGTACTTC.

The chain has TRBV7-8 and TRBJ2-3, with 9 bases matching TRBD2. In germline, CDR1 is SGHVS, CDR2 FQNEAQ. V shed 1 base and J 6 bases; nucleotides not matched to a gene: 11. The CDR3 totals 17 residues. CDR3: CASSLGRLAGRSDTQYF. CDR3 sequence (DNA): TGTGCCAGCAGCTTAGGTCGGCTAGCGGGAAGGTCGGATACGCAGTATTTT.

In DNA form, the CDR3 reads TGTGCCAGCAGCCAAGTTCGGAGGGGGACAGGGATTGAAAACACTGAAGCTTTCTTT. Protein: CASSQVRRGTGIENTEAFF. This chain links TRBV3-1 (or the pseudogene TRBV3-2) with TRBJ1-1, with 9 bases fitting TRBD1. CDR1 and CDR2 (germline): LGHDT, YNNKEL (reference sequence). Unmatched junction bases numbered 14, after V lost 1 base and J lost 2 bases. The CDR3 spans 19 residues.

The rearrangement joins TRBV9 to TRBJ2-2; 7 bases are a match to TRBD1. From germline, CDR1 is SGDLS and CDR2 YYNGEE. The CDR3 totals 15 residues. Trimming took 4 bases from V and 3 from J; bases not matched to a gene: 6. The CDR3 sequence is CASSPRGIDTGELFF. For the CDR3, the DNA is TGTGCCAGCAGCCCCAGGGGGATCGACACCGGGGAGCTGTTTTTT.

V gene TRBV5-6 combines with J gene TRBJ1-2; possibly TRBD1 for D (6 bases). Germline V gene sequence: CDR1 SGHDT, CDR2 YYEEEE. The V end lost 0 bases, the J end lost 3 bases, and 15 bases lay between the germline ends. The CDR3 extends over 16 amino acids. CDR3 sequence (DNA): TGTGCCAGCAGCTTGGGGTCGGTAAAGGGGGACTATGGCTACACCTTC. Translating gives CASSLGSVKGDYGYTF.

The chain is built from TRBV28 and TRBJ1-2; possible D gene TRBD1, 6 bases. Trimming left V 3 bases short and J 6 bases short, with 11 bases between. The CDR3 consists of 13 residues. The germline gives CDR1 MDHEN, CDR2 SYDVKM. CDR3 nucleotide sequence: TGTGCCAGCAGTTTCAGGACAGAGGATGGCTACACCTTC. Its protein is CASSFRTEDGYTF.

The CDR3 DNA is TGTGCCAGCAGTGAAGATTTGGAGATATCGAACACTGAAGCTTTCTTT. Amino acid sequence: CASSEDLEISNTEAFF. The chain links TRBV6-1 to TRBJ1-1; the D is unclear. V lost 1 base and J lost 1, with 13 bases in between. The CDR3 contains 16 residues. Germline assignment: CDR1 MNHNS and CDR2 SASEGT.

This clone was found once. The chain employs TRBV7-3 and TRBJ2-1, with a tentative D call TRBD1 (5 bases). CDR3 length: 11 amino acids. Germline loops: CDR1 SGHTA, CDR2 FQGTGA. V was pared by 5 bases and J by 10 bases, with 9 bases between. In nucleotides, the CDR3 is TGTGCCAGCAGCATAGCAGGGGAGCAGTTCTTC. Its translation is CASSIAGEQFF.

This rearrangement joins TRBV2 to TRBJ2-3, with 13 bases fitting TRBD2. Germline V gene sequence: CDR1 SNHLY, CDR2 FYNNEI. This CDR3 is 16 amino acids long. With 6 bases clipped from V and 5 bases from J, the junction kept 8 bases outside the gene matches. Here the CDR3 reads CASRGVTSGRRDTQYF. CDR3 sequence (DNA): TGTGCCAGCAGGGGGGTGACTAGCGGGAGGAGAGATACGCAGTATTTT.

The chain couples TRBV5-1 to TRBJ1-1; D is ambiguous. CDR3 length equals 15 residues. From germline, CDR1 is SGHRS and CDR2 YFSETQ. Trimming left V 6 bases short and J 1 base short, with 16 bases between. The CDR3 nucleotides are TGCGCCAGCACCCCGCTCGCAGGCGCGAACACTGAAGCTTTCTTT. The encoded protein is CASTPLAGANTEAFF.

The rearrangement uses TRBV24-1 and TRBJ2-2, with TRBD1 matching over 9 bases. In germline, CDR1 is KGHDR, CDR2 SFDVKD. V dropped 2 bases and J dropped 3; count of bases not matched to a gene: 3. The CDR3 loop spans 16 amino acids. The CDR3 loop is CATSDWGQGYTGELFF. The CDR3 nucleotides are TGTGCCACCAGTGATTGGGGACAGGGTTACACCGGGGAGCTGTTTTTT.